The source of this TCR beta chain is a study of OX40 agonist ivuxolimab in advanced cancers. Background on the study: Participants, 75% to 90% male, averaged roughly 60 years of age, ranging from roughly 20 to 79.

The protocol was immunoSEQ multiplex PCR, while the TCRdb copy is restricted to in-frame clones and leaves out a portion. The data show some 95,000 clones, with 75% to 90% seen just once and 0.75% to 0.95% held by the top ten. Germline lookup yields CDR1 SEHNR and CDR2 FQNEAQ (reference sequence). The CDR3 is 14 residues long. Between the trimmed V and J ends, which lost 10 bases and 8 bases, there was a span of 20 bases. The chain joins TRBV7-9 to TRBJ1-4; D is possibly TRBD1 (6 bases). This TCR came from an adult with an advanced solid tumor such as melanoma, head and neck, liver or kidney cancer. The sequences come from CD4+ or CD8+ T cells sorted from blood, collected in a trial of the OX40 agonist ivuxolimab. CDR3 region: CAIEVTGIWEKLFF. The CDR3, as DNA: TGTGCCATCGAGGTTACAGGGATTTGGGAAAAACTGTTTTTT. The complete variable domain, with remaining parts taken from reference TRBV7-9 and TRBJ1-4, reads DTGVSQNPRHKITKRGQNVTFRCDPISEHNRLYWYRQTLGQGPEFLTYFQNEAQLEKSRLLSDRFSAERPKGSFSTLEIQRTEQGDSAMYLCAIEVTGIWEKLFFGSGTQLSVL.